This entry lists 21 T cell receptor beta chains sequenced from one sample in a study of beta chain features in type 1 diabetes. Findings of the study overall: Shorter TCRB CDR3s, moderately but significantly so, marked every one of the four CD4+ subsets in Type 1 diabetes patients.

These receptors lack a known antigen. TCRB transcripts that were expressed got sequenced, as all of the isolated RNA had been reverse transcribed. The data were produced by immunoSEQ multiplex PCR, yet TCRdb's version contains in-frame clones alone and is incomplete. The sample lists approximately 170,000 clones, approximately 62% seen once, with 0.08% to 0.095% in the top ten. The sequenced sample was naive CD4+ T cells from blood. Receptors originate from a man between 25 and 39 years old with type 1 diabetes.

This clone was observed a handful of times. V and J are TRBV29-1 and TRBJ2-1; D might be TRBD1 (6 bases). Germline lookup yields CDR1 SQVTM and CDR2 ANQGSEA. The germline V and J ends were trimmed by 7 bases and 6 bases, with 16 bases remaining between them. CDR3 length: 13 residues. The CDR3 region has the DNA TGCAGCGCGGAAGGACAGTTGGGCAATGAGCAGTTCTTC. It translates to CSAEGQLGNEQFF.

This clone occurred a few times. At the DNA level, this CDR3 is encoded by other sequences in the same sample as well. This sequence joins TRBV29-1 and TRBJ1-1; TRBD1 matches 7 bases. Germline CDR1 is SQVTM and CDR2 is ANQGSEA. V dropped 6 bases and J dropped 2; count of bases not matched to a gene: 6. This CDR3 has 13 residues. CDR3: CSVERQGNTEAFF. The DNA of the CDR3 is TGCAGCGTGGAGCGACAGGGTAACACTGAAGCTTTCTTT.

The chain uses TRBV29-1 and TRBJ1-2; D not resolved. V dropped 4 bases and J dropped 4 bases, with 13 bases sitting between them. The germline gives CDR1 SQVTM, CDR2 ANQGSEA. The CDR3 sequence is 13 residues long. The CDR3 DNA follows: TGCAGCGTTGGAGCCGTTGTAGGCTATGGCTACACCTTC. Translating it yields CSVGAVVGYGYTF.

A few counts support this clone. The J gene is TRBJ1-2, the V gene TRBV29-1; a possible D gene is TRBD1 (6 bases). Germline V gives CDR1 SQVTM, CDR2 ANQGSEA. The CDR3 has 10 residues. Trimming removed 7 bases at V and 3 bases at J, with 6 bases between. The chain's CDR3 is CSAGDYGYTF. The DNA of the CDR3 is TGCAGCGCAGGGGACTATGGCTACACCTTC.

This clone was observed a handful of times. The V gene is TRBV30, the J gene TRBJ2-6, with TRBD1 identical over 7 bases. Trimming took 1 base from V and 0 from J; bases not matched to a gene: 3. Germline assignment: CDR1 GTSNPN and CDR2 SVGIG (reference sequence). This CDR3 is built from 16 residues. CDR3: CAWSGGGASGANVLTF. CDR3 DNA sequence: TGTGCCTGGAGTGGAGGGGGCGCCTCTGGGGCCAACGTCCTGACTTTC. Complete variable domain (other parts from reference TRBV30 and TRBJ2-6): SQTIHQWPATLVQPVGSPLSLECTVEGTSNPNLYWYRQAAGRGLQLLFYSVGIGQISSEVPQNLSASRPQDRQFILSSKKLLLSDSGFYLCAWSGGGASGANVLTFGAGSRLTVL.

J is TRBJ1-2 and V is TRBV9; TRBD1 might be the D (6 bases). CDR1 is SGDLS, CDR2 YYNGEE, per germline. Trimming removed 3 bases at V and 5 bases at J, with 14 bases between. The length of the CDR3 is 14 residues. The CDR3 region is CASSDTGTPYGYTF. The CDR3 DNA reads as TGTGCCAGCAGCGATACCGGGACACCTTATGGCTACACCTTC.

The genes are TRBV4-3 and TRBJ2-3; perhaps TRBD2 as D (6 bases). V dropped 1 base and J dropped 3 bases, with 14 bases sitting between them. This CDR3 has 16 residues. Germline CDR1 is LGHNA and CDR2 is YSLEER. CDR3 protein: CASSQVASSATDTQYF. The CDR3 DNA sequence: TGCGCCAGCAGCCAAGTGGCATCTAGCGCAACAGATACGCAGTATTTT.

The chain carries TRBV6-6 and TRBJ1-1; no clear D gene. Per the germline V gene, CDR1 is MNHNY and CDR2 is SVGAGI (reference sequence). This CDR3 is 12 amino acids long. V lost 5 bases to trimming and J lost 7 bases, with 11 bases between them. The CDR3 DNA sequence: TGTGCCAGCAGTCACTGGACGAGTGAAGCTTTCTTT. This gives the protein CASSHWTSEAFF.

The V call is TRBV7-9, the J call TRBJ2-5; D is ambiguous. The CDR3 loop spans 14 amino acids. V dropped 5 bases and J dropped 1 base, with 11 bases sitting between them. From germline, CDR1 is SEHNR and CDR2 FQNEAQ (reference sequence). DNA for the CDR3: TGTGCCAGCAGCCAGTTGGGCAGCCAAGAGACCCAGTACTTC. Amino acid sequence: CASSQLGSQETQYF. The variable domain in full, with the rest retrieved from reference TRBV7-9 and TRBJ2-5, is DTGVSQNPRHKITKRGQNVTFRCDPISEHNRLYWYRQTLGQGPEFLTYFQNEAQLEKSRLLSDRFSAERPKGSFSTLEIQRTEQGDSAMYLCASSQLGSQETQYFGPGTRLLVL.

This chain links TRBV29-1 with TRBJ2-5; D is perhaps TRBD2 (5 bases). Germline V lookup: CDR1 SQVTM, CDR2 ANQGSEA. This CDR3 comprises 12 residues. The V end lost 3 bases, the J end lost 3 bases, and 8 bases lay between the germline ends. The CDR3 sequence is CSVEIGEETQYF. The CDR3 DNA is TGCAGCGTTGAGATCGGGGAAGAGACCCAGTACTTC.

This clone was detected a few times. V gene TRBV28 combines with J gene TRBJ1-4; D gene ambiguous. This CDR3 comprises 12 residues. Per germline, CDR1 MDHEN and CDR2 SYDVKM. V was shortened by 4 bases and J by 5 bases, with 5 bases between the two germline ends. CDR3 nucleotides: TGTGCCAGCAGTTATAGGAATGAAAAACTGTTTTTT. Translation gives CASSYRNEKLFF.

This clone was seen more than once but under ten times. The rearrangement joins TRBV4-3 to TRBJ2-5; 8 positions agree with TRBD1. The germline gives CDR1 LGHNA, CDR2 YSLEER. There are 14 residues in the CDR3. Trimming removed 4 bases from V and 1 base from J; junction bases left unmatched: 2. The CDR3, as DNA: TGCGCCAGCAGCCCGGACAGGGCCCAAGAGACCCAGTACTTC. Translation: CASSPDRAQETQYF.

This clone was picked up a small number of times. The chain links TRBV12-5 to TRBJ2-1; D is unclear. The germline V gene has CDR1 LGHNT and CDR2 FRNRAP. CDR3 length equals 13 residues. The V gene lost 6 bases and the J gene lost 5 bases, with 11 bases spanning the gap. The CDR3 reads CASGYTGHNEQFF. DNA of the CDR3: TGTGCTAGTGGATACACCGGGCACAATGAGCAGTTCTTC.

The genes are TRBV25-1 and TRBJ2-7; possibly TRBD1 for D (5 bases). The length of the CDR3 is 14 residues. Germline assignment: CDR1 MGHDK and CDR2 SYGVNS. Trimming shortened V by 3 bases and J by 5 bases, and 14 bases separated the two germline ends. Here the CDR3 reads CASSDIQGIDEQYF. Written as DNA, the CDR3 is TGTGCCAGCAGTGACATCCAGGGTATCGACGAGCAGTACTTC.

The CDR3 DNA reads TGTGCCAGCAGTCATTCAGGTTGGAACACCGGGGAGCTGTTTTTT. This translates into CASSHSGWNTGELFF. This sequence joins TRBV27 and TRBJ2-2; D gene ambiguous. There are 15 residues in the CDR3. Germline V lookup: CDR1 MNHEY, CDR2 SMNVEV (reference sequence). Trimming removed 5 bases at V and 1 base at J, with 11 bases between.

The rearrangement uses TRBV9 and TRBJ2-1; D is undetermined. Germline CDR1 SGDLS, CDR2 YYNGEE. The CDR3 is 13 amino acids. The V end lost 0 bases, the J end lost 9 bases, and 10 bases lay between the germline ends. Here the CDR3 reads CASSVEVESEQFF. Written as DNA, the CDR3 is TGTGCCAGCAGCGTAGAGGTGGAGAGTGAGCAGTTCTTC.

This clone was seen more than once but under ten times. The chain employs TRBV25-1 and TRBJ2-2; possible D gene TRBD2, 5 bases. The CDR3 extends over 14 amino acids. V was cut by 3 bases and J by 5 bases, with 10 bases left in between. Germline V gene data show CDR1 as MGHDK and CDR2 as SYGVNS. The CDR3 sequence is CASSDPRGTGELFF. The CDR3 nucleotides read TGTGCCAGCAGTGATCCTAGAGGGACCGGGGAGCTGTTTTTT.

V and J are TRBV4-3 and TRBJ2-7; D may be TRBD1 (5 bases). The germline CDR1 and CDR2 sequences are LGHNA and YSLEER. The CDR3 is made up of 15 amino acids. V was clipped by 0 bases and J by 4 bases, with 13 bases between them. The chain's CDR3 is CASSQEKGQGYEQYF. For the CDR3, the DNA is TGCGCCAGCAGCCAAGAAAAGGGTCAGGGATACGAGCAGTACTTC.

The count of this clone is one. The chain joins TRBV15 to TRBJ1-2; weak D call: TRBD1 (6 bases). CDR3 size: 16 residues. CDR1 LNHNV and CDR2 YYDKDF come from the germline V gene (reference sequence). Deletions cut 5 bases from V and 7 bases from J, with 23 bases between. CDR3 in amino acids: CATSLDRGAQGRGYTF. DNA for the CDR3: TGTGCCACCAGCCTAGATCGGGGGGCACAGGGTCGTGGCTACACCTTC.

This clone showed up just a few times. This chain uses TRBV11-2 with TRBJ2-5, with 7 bases matching TRBD1. Germline V gene sequence: CDR1 SGHAT, CDR2 FQNNGV. With V trimmed by 5 bases and J by 5 bases, 17 bases remained unmatched. The CDR3 length is 17 residues. The CDR3 nucleotides are TGTGCCAGCAGCCTCCTTCTGGGAGAGGGGGCACGGGAGACCCAGTACTTC. Amino acids: CASSLLLGEGARETQYF.

The rearrangement links TRBV18 to TRBJ2-1, with D possibly matching TRBD2 (7 bases). From germline, CDR1 is KGHSH and CDR2 LQKENI. The CDR3 is 15 amino acids. V lost 1 base and J lost 5, with 12 bases in between. CDR3 region: CASSPQGGTDNEQFF. The CDR3, as DNA: TGTGCCAGCTCACCACAGGGGGGGACGGACAATGAGCAGTTCTTC.